This T cell receptor (beta chain) was sequenced during a study of T cell changes during pregnancy in multiple sclerosis. Some clones are missing from TCRdb's copy, which holds only in-frame ones; the method was immunoSEQ multiplex PCR. The sample consists of around 69,000 clones, roughly 87% of them appearing once. Trimming cost V 5 bases and J 7 bases; bases outside gene matches: 6. Germline CDR1 and CDR2: SEHNR and FQNEAQ (reference sequence). The CDR3 sequence is 14 residues long. The TCR sequence derives from a female donor in good health, enrolled as a control in a pregnancy study. The specimen was peripheral blood, collected in the second trimester of pregnancy. V usage is TRBV7-9 and J usage is TRBJ1-5; 9 nucleotides agree with TRBD1. As DNA, the CDR3 is TGTGCCAGCAGCCCGGGACAGGGTCGGCAGCCCCAGCATTTT. It yields the protein CASSPGQGRQPQHF.